One sample yielded the 7 T cell receptor beta chains listed below, sequenced in a study of cytomegalovirus exposure and HLA in healthy donors (dated by TCRdb to 2016 to 2017). The method behind the library was the immunoSEQ multiplex PCR assay. For the multiplex PCR, a mixture combining 60 forward primers for TCR Vbeta segments and 13 reverse primers for TCR Jbeta segments was used. Entries here come from immuneACCESS through TCRdb and include only in-frame sequences with V and J called. Some clones fail to appear in such tables; in the studies checked, an unresolved V gene covers under half of the shortfall, and the cause of the remainder is unknown. The sample table contains 150,000 to 200,000 clones; only one count was recorded for over 75% of them. Clones ranked in the top ten supply approximately 3.4% of the sample. The sequenced material came from PBMCs. These receptors all come from a female donor in good health and CMV-seronegative.

This clone was counted a few times. CDR3 bases: TGTGCCAGCAGCTTAGGACAGAATAATTCACCCCTCCACTTT. It is translated as CASSLGQNNSPLHF. This rearrangement joins TRBV7-6 to TRBJ1-6, with a possible D match to TRBD1 (5 bases). The CDR3 consists of 14 residues. V was clipped by 1 base and J by 5 bases, with 6 bases between them. Per the germline V gene, CDR1 is SGHVS and CDR2 is FNYEAQ.

The chain is built from TRBV2 and TRBJ2-1; maybe TRBD1 (6 bases). Looked up from germline, CDR1 is SNHLY and CDR2 is FYNNEI. V was pared by 0 bases and J by 6 bases, with 12 bases between. The CDR3 runs to 15 residues. CDR3 DNA sequence: TGTGCCAGCAGTGAAGCGACAGGCCCCTTCAATGAGCAGTTCTTC. It translates to CASSEATGPFNEQFF.

The chain carries TRBV28 and TRBJ1-2; 8 nucleotides line up with TRBD1. J lost 7 bases, V lost 6 bases, and 7 bases had no gene match. The CDR3 runs 13 residues. Looked up from germline, CDR1 is MDHEN and CDR2 is SYDVKM. CDR3 in DNA: TGTGCCAGCAGGGACAGGGTTCCGGCTGGCTACACCTTC. This translates into CASRDRVPAGYTF.

The chain employs TRBV10-2 and TRBJ2-3; 9 bases match TRBD1. V dropped 7 bases and J dropped 6; count of bases not matched to a gene: 11. The CDR3 is made up of 15 amino acids. From germline, CDR1 is WSHSY and CDR2 SAAADI. CDR3 sequence: CASTSWGQGFDTQYF. Here the CDR3 DNA reads TGCGCCAGCACCTCCTGGGGACAGGGATTCGATACGCAGTATTTT.

J is TRBJ2-7 and V is TRBV9, with 9 positions matching TRBD1. The J segment lost 4 bases and the V segment lost 3 bases, leaving 11 bases of the junction unmatched. The CDR3 covers 16 residues. From germline, CDR1 is SGDLS and CDR2 YYNGEE. CDR3 DNA: TGTGCCAGCAGCGCCCCATTCGGGACAGGGCTATACGAGCAGTACTTC. This sequence encodes CASSAPFGTGLYEQYF.

V usage is TRBV7-2 and J usage is TRBJ2-7, with a possible D match to TRBD2 (6 bases). Looked up from germline, CDR1 is SGHTA and CDR2 is FQGNSA. Trimming left V 1 base short and J 3 bases short, with 13 bases between. The length of the CDR3 is 15 residues. CDR3 sequence (DNA): TGTGCCAGCAGCTTAGAATTAGGACTACACTACGAGCAGTACTTC. Translation: CASSLELGLHYEQYF.

The chain combines TRBV7-3 with TRBJ2-7; 8 bases agree with TRBD2. Germline V gene sequence: CDR1 SGHTA, CDR2 FQGTGA. This CDR3 comprises 16 residues. J lost 2 bases, V lost 0 bases, and 6 bases had no gene match. The CDR3 reads CASSLTGREVPYEQYF. The CDR3 nucleotides are TGTGCCAGCAGCTTAACGGGGCGGGAGGTTCCCTACGAGCAGTACTTC. Looking up the rest from reference TRBV7-3 and TRBJ2-7 gives the full variable domain: GAGVSQTPSNKVTEKGKYVELRCDPISGHTALYWYRQSLGQGPEFLIYFQGTGAADDSGLPNDRFFAVRPEGSVSTLKIQRTERGDSAVYLCASSLTGREVPYEQYFGPGTRLTVT.